This entry concerns a single TCR beta chain. Assay used: immunoSEQ multiplex PCR; TCRdb lists only in-frame clones, some missing. The data show approximately 300,000 clones, over 75% seen once. Everyone who took part was about 18 to 90 years old, and they came from over 20 US areas. Cohort placement rested on clinical history that participants reported themselves. Either two negative PCRs, clearance, or symptom resolution qualified Cohort 3 donors as recovered. The data originate from a study of blood T cell repertoires in COVID-19. The sequence came from a man aged 25-45 years who had recovered from COVID-19. The sequencing input was PBMCs or T cells enriched from blood (not recorded which).

This CDR3 reads CASSQDLGSYTEAFF. In DNA form, the CDR3 reads TGCGCCAGCAGCCAAGACCTAGGGAGCTACACTGAAGCTTTCTTT. The chain recombines TRBV4-1 with TRBJ1-1; D remains unclear. This CDR3 contains 15 residues. From germline, CDR1 is MGHRA and CDR2 YSYEKL. V lost 0 bases, J lost 3 bases, and 11 bases lay in between.